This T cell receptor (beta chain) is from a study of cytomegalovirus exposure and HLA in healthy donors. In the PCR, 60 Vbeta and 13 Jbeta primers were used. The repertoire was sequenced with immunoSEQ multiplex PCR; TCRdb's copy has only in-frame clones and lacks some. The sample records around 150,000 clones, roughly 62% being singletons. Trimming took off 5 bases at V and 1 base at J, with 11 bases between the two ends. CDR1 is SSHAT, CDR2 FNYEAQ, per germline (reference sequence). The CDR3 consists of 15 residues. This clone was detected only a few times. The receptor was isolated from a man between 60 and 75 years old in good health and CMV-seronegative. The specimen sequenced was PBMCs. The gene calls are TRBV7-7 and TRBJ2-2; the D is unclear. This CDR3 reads CASSQVVGNTGELFF. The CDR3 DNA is TGTGCCAGCAGCCAGGTGGTAGGGAACACCGGGGAGCTGTTTTTT.